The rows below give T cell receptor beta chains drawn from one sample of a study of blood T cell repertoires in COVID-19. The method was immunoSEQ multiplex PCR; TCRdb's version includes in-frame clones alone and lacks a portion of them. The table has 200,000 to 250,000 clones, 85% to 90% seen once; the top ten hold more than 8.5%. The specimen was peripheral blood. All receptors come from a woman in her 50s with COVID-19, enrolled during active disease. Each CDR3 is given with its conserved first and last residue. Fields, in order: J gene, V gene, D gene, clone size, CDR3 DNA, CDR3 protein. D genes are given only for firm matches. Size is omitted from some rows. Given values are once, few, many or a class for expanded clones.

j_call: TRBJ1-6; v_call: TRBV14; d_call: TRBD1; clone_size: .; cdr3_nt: TGTGCCAGCAGCCTTTATATCCCGGGACAGGGGGCCCGGGATTCACCCCTCCACTTT; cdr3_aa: CASSLYIPGQGARDSPLHF
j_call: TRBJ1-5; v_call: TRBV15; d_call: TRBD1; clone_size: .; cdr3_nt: TGTGCCACCAGCAGAGGAGGGGGCTTGGGTCAGCCCCAGCATTTT; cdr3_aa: CATSRGGGLGQPQHF
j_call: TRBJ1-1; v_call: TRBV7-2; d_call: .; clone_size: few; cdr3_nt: TGTGCCAGCAGCTCCACTGGGAGCACTGAAGCTTTCTTT; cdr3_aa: CASSSTGSTEAFF
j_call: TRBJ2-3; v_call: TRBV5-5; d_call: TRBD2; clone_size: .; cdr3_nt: TGTGCCAGCAGCCCCTTTGGGCGGGGGAGGGCGGATACGCAGTATTTT; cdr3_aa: CASSPFGRGRADTQYF
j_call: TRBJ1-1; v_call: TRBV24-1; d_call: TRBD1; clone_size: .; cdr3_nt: TGTGCCACCAGTGAGCCGACAGGGGCTGAAGCTTTCTTT; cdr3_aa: CATSEPTGAEAFF
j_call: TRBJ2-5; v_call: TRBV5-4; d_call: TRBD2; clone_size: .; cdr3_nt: TGTGCCAGCAGCTGGACTAGAGGGGAGACCCAGTACTTC; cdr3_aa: CASSWTRGETQYF
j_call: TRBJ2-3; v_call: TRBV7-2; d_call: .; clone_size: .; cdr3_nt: TGTGCCAGCAGCTTATATGGACTCAGCACAGATACGCAGTATTTT; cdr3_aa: CASSLYGLSTDTQYF
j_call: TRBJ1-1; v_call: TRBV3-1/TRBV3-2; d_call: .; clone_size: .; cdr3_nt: TGTGCCAGCAGCCAACGGGAGGCCACTGAAGCTTTCTTT; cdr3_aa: CASSQREATEAFF
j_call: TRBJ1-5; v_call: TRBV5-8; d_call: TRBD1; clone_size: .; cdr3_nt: TGTGCCACCTTCTTAAGGGGGCAGGGCAATCAGCCCCAGCATTTT; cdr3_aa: CATFLRGQGNQPQHF
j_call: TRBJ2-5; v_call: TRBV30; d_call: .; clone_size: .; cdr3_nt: TGTGCCTGGAGTGTACTGCGGAGGACAGTAGCGACTAAAGACCAAGAGACCCAGTACTTC; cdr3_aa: CAWSVLRRTVATKDQETQYF
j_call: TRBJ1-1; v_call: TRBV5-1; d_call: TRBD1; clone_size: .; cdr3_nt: TGCGCCAGCAGAATACAGGGGCCCGACACTGAAGCTTTCTTT; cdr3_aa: CASRIQGPDTEAFF
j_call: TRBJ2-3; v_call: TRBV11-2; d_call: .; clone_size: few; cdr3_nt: TGTGCCAGCAGCTTAGGGGTTAGCGGCAGCACAGATACGCAGTATTTT; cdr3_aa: CASSLGVSGSTDTQYF
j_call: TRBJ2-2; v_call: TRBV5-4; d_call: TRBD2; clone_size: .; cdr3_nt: TGTGCCAGCAGAAGGTACGGGACTACCAACACCGGGGAGCTGTTTTTT; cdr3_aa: CASRRYGTTNTGELFF
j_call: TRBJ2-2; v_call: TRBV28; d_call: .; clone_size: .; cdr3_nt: TGTGCCAGCAGAGAGGCAGGGTTAAACACCGGGGAGCTGTTTTTT; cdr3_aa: CASREAGLNTGELFF
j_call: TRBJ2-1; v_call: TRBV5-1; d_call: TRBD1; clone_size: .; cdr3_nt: TGCGCCAGCAGCTTGCGACAGGGGTACTACAATGAGCAGTTCTTC; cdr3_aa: CASSLRQGYYNEQFF
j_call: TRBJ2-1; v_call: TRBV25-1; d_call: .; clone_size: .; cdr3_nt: TGTGCCAGCAGTGAATTGTATGGGGGGAAAGCGCTTTACAATGAGCAGTTCTTC; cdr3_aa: CASSELYGGKALYNEQFF
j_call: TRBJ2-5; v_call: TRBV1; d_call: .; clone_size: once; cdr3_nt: TGCACCAGCAGCCAAGATAGGGCGGGAAGGGAGACCCAGTACTTC; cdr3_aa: CTSSQDRAGRETQYF
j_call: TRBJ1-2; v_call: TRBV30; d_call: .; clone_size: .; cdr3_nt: TGTGCCTGGAGTTCCCCCGAACACCCACAGATGAACTATGGCTACACCTTC; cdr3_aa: CAWSSPEHPQMNYGYTF
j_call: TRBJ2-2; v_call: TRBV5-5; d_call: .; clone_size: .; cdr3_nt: TGTGCCAGCAGCTTTGGAGGGAGCAACACCGGGGAGCTGTTTTTT; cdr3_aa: CASSFGGSNTGELFF
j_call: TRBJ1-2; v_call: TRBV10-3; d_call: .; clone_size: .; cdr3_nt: TGTGCCATCAGTGACAGGGTCTATGGCTACACCTTC; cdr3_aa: CAISDRVYGYTF
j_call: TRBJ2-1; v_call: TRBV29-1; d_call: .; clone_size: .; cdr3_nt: TGCAGCTTCGATGGGGGGAGCTCCTACAATGAGCAGTTCTTC; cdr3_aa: CSFDGGSSYNEQFF
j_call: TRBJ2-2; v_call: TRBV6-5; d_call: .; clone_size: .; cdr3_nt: TGTGCCAGCATCCTGACACACTTCAACACCGGGGAGCTGTTTTTT; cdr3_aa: CASILTHFNTGELFF
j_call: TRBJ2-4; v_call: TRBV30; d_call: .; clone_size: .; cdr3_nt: TGTGCCTGGAGTGGAAGGAGCCAGGGCATTCAGTACTTC; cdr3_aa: CAWSGRSQGIQYF